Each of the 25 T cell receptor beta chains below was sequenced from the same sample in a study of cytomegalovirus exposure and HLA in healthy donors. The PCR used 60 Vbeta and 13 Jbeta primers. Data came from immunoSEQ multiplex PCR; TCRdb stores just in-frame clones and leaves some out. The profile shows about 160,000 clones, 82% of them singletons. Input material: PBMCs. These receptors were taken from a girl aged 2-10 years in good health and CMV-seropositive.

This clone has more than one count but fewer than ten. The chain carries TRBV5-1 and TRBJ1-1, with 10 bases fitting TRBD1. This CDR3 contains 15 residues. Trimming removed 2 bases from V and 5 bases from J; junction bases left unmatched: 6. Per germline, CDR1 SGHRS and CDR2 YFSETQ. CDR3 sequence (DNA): TGCGCCAGCAGCTTAAAAGGGACAGGGGAGACTGAAGCTTTCTTT. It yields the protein CASSLKGTGETEAFF.

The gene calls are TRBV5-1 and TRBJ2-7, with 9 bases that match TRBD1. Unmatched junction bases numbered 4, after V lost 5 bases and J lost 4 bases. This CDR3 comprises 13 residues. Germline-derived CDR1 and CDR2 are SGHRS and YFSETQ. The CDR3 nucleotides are TGCGCCAGCAGGGGGACAGGGATGTACGAGCAGTACTTC. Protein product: CASRGTGMYEQYF.

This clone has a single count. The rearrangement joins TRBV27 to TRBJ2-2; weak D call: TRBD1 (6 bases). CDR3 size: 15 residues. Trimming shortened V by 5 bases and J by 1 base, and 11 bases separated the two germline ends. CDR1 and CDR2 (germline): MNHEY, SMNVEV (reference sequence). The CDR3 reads CASSPGVLNTGELFF. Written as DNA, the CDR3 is TGTGCCAGCAGTCCAGGGGTGTTGAACACCGGGGAGCTGTTTTTT.

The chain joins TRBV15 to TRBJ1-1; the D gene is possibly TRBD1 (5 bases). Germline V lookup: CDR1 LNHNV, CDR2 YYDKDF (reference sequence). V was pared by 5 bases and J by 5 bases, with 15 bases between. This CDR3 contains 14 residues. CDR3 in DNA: TGTGCCACCAGCTTAGACCTCCGGACAACTGAAGCTTTCTTT. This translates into CATSLDLRTTEAFF.

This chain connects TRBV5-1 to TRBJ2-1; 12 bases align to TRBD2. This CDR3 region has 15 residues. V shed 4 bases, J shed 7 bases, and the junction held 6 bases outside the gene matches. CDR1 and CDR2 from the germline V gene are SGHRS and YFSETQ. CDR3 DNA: TGCGCCAGCAGCCCCGCTAGCGGGAGGGGGAATGAGCAGTTCTTC. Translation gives CASSPASGRGNEQFF. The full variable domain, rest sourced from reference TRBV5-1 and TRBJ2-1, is KAGVTQTPRYLIKTRGQQVTLSCSPISGHRSVSWYQQTPGQGLQFLFEYFSETQRNKGNFPGRFSGRQFSNSRSEMNVSTLELGDSALYLCASSPASGRGNEQFFGPGTRLTVL.

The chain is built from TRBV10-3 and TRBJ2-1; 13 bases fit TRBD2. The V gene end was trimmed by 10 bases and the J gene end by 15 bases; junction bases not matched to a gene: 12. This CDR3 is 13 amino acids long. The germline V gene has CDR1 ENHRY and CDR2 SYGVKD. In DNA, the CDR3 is TGTGCCACCTCCGGGACTAGCGGGAACCGTTTGTTCTTC. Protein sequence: CATSGTSGNRLFF.

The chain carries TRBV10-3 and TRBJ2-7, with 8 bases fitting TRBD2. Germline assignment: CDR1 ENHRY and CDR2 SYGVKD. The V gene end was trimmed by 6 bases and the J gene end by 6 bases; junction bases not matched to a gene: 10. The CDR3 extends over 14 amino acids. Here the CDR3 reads CAIRKGGTRVEQYF. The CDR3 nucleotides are TGTGCCATCAGGAAGGGGGGGACTAGAGTCGAGCAGTACTTC.

CDR3 nucleotides: TGTGCCAGCAGGGTGACAGGGGACTCCTACGAGCAGTACTTC. Translated, it gives CASRVTGDSYEQYF. The V call is TRBV6-5, the J call TRBJ2-7; 8 nucleotides align to TRBD1. V lost 6 bases to trimming and J lost 0 bases; unmatched junction nucleotides: 4. CDR1 is MNHEY, CDR2 SVGAGI, per germline. This CDR3 contains 14 residues.

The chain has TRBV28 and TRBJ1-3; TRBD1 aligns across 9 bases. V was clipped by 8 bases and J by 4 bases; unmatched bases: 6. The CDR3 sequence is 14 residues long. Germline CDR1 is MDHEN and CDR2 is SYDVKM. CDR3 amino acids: CASLPDRGGNTIYF. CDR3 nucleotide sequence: TGTGCCAGCCTCCCGGACAGGGGAGGAAACACCATATATTTT.

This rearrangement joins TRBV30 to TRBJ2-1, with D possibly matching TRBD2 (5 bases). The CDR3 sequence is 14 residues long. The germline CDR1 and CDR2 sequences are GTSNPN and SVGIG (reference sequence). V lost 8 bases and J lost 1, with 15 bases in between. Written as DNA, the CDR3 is TGTGCCCTGCAGCGGTTTAGGTCCTACAATGAGCAGTTCTTC. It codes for CALQRFRSYNEQFF.

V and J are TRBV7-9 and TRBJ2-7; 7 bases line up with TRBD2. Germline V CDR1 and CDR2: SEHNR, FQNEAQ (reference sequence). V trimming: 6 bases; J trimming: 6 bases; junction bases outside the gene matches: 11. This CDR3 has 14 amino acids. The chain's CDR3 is CASRNTGGYSEQYF. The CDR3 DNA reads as TGTGCCAGCAGAAATACCGGGGGGTATAGCGAGCAGTACTTC.

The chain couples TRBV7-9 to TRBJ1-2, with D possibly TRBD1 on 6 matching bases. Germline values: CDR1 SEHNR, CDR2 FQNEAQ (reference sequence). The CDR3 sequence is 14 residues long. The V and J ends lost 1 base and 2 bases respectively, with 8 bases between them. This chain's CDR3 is CASSLGGQNYGYTF. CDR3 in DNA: TGTGCCAGCAGCTTAGGTGGACAGAACTATGGCTACACCTTC.

CDR3 amino acids: CASSLAGLASAYNEQFF. The CDR3 DNA sequence: TGTGCCAGCAGTTTAGCGGGACTAGCGTCGGCCTACAATGAGCAGTTCTTC. V gene TRBV28 combines with J gene TRBJ2-1; 10 bases fit TRBD2. There are 17 residues in the CDR3. CDR1 MDHEN and CDR2 SYDVKM come from the germline V gene. J gave up 2 bases and V 2 bases, and 6 bases lay outside the gene matches.

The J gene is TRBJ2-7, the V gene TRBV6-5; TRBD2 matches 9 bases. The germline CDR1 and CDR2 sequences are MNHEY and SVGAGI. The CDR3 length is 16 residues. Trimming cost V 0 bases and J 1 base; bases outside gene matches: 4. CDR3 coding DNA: TGTGCCAGCAGTTACTCAAGGCGGGAGGGTTCCTACGAGCAGTACTTC. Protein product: CASSYSRREGSYEQYF.

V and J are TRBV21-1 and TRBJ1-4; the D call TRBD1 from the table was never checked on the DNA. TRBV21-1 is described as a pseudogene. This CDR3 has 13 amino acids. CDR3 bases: TGTGCCAGCAGCTGGACAGCTAATGAAAAACTGTTTTTT. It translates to CASSWTANEKLFF.

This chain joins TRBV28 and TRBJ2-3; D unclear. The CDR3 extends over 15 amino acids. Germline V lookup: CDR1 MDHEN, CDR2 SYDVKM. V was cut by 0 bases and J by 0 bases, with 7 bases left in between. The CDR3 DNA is TGTGCCAGCAGTTTATGGGCAGGTAGCACAGATACGCAGTATTTT. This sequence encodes CASSLWAGSTDTQYF.

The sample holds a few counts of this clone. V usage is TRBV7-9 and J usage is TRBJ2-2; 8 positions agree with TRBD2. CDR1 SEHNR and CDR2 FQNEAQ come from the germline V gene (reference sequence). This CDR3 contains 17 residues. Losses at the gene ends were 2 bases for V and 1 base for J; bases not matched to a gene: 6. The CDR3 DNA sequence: TGTGCCAGCAGCTTATTGGGGCTAGCGGGGAACACCGGGGAGCTGTTTTTT. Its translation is CASSLLGLAGNTGELFF.

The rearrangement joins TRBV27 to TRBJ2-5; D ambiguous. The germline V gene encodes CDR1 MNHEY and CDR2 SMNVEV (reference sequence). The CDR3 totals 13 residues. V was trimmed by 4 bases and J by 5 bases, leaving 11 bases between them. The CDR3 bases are TGTGCCAGCAGTTGGTCACCTAGGGAGACCCAGTACTTC. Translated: CASSWSPRETQYF.

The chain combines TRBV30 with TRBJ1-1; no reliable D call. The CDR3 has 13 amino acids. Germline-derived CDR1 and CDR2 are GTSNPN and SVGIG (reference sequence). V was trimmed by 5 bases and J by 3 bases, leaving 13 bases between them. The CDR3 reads CAWAAGSYTEAFF. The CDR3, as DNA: TGTGCCTGGGCCGCGGGATCCTACACTGAAGCTTTCTTT.

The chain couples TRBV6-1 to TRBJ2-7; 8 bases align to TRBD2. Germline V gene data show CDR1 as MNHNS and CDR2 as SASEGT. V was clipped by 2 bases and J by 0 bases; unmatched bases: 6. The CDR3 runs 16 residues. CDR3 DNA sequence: TGTGCCAGCAGTGAAAAACTAGCGGACAGCTCCTACGAGCAGTACTTC. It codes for CASSEKLADSSYEQYF.

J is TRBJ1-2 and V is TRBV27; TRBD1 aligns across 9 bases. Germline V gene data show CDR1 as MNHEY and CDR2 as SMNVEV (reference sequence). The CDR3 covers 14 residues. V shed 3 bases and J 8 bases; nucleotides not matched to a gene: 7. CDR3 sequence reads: CASSFSGTGGGYTF. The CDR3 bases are TGTGCCAGCAGTTTCTCCGGAACAGGGGGCGGCTACACCTTC.

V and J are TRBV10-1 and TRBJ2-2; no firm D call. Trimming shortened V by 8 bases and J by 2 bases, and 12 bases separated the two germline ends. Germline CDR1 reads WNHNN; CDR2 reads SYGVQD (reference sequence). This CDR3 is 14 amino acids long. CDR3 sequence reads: CASRVRRNTGELFF. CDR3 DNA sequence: TGCGCCAGCCGGGTTCGGCGTAACACCGGGGAGCTGTTTTTT.

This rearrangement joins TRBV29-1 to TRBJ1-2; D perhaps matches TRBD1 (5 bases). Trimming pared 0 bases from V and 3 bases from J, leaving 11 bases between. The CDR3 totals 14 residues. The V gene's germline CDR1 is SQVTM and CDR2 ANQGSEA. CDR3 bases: TGCAGCGTTGAAGACGTACAGGATTACTATGGCTACACCTTC. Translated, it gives CSVEDVQDYYGYTF.

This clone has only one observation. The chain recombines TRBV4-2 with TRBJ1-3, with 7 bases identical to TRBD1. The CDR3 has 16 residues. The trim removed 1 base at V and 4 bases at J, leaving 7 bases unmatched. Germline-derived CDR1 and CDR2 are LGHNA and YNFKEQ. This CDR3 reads CASSQGIRDRGNTIYF. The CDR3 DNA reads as TGTGCCAGCAGCCAAGGGATCCGGGACAGAGGAAACACCATATATTTT.

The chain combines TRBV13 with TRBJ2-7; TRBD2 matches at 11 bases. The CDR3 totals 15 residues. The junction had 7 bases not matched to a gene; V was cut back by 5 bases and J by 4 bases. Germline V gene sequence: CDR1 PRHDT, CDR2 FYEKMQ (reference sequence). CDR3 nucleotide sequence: TGTGCCAGCAGCCTTAGCGGGAGGGCCTTGTACGAGCAGTACTTC. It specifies CASSLSGRALYEQYF. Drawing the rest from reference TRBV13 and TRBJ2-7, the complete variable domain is AAGVIQSPRHLIKEKRETATLKCYPIPRHDTVYWYQQGPGQDPQFLISFYEKMQSDKGSIPDRFSAQQFSDYHSELNMSSLELGDSALYFCASSLSGRALYEQYFGPGTRLTVT.